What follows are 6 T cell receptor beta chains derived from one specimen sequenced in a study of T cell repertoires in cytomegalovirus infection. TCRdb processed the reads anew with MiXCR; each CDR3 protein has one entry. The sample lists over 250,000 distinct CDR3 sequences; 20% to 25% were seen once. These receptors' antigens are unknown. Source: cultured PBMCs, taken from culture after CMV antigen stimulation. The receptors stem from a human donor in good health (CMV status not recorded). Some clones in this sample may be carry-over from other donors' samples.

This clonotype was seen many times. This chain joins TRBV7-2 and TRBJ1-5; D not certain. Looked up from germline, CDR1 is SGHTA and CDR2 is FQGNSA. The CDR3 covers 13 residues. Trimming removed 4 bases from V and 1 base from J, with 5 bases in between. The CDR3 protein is CASSSDSNQPQHF. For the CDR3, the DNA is TGTGCCAGCAGCTCCGACAGCAATCAGCCCCAGCATTTT.

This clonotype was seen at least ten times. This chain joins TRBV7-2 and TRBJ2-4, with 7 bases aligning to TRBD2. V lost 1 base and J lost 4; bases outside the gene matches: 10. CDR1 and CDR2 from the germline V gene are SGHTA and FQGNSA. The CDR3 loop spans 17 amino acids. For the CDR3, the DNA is TGTGCCAGCAGCTTAGTTGGCAGAGCGGGATGGAAAAACATTCAGTACTTC. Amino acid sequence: CASSLVGRAGWKNIQYF.

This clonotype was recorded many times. The CDR3 coding sequence is TGTGCCAGCAGCTTAGTACTAGCGGGAGGCAGCGAGCAGTACGTC. It yields the protein CASSLVLAGGSEQYV. The chain joins TRBV7-8 to TRBJ2-7; TRBD2 matches 12 bases. Losses at the gene ends were 1 base for V and 6 bases for J; bases not matched to a gene: 4. CDR3 length equals 15 residues. Germline lookup yields CDR1 SGHVS and CDR2 FQNEAQ.

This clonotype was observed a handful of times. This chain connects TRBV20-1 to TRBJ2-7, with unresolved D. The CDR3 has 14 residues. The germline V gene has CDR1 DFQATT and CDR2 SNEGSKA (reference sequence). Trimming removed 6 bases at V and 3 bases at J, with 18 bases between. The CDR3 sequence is CSASPPATVYEQYF. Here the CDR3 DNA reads TGCAGTGCCTCCCCGCCAGCGACCGTCTACGAGCAGTACTTC.

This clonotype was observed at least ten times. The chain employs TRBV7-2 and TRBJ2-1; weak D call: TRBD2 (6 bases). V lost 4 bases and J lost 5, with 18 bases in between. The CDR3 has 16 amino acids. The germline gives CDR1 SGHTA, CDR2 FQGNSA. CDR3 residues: CASSSRRGKSHNEQFF. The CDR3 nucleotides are TGTGCCAGCAGCTCTCGGAGGGGCAAGAGCCACAATGAGCAGTTCTTC.

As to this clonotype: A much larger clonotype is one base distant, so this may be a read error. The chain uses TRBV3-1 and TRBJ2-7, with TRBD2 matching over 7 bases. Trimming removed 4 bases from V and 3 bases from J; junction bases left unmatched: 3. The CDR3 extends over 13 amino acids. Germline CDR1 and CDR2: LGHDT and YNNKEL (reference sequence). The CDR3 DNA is TGTGCCAGCAGCCCGGGACTAAACTACGAGCAGTACTTC. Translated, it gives CASSPGLNYEQYF.